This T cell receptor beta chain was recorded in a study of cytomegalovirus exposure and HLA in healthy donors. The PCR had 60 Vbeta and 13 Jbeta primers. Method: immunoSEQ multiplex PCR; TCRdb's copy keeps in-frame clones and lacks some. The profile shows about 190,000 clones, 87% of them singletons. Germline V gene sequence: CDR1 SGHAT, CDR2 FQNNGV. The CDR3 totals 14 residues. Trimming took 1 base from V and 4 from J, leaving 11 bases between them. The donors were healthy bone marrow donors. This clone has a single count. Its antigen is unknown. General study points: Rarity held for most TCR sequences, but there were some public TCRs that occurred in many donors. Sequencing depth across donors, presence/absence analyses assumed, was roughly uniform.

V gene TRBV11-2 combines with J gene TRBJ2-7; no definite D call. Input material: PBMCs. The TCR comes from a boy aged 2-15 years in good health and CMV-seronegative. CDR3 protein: CASSLGTVVYEQYF. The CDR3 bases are TGTGCCAGCAGCTTAGGAACAGTCGTATACGAGCAGTACTTC. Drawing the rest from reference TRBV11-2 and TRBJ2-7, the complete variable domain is EAGVAQSPRYKIIEKRQSVAFWCNPISGHATLYWYQQILGQGPKLLIQFQNNGVVDDSQLPKDRFSAERLKGVDSTLKIQPAKLEDSAVYLCASSLGTVVYEQYFGPGTRLTVT.